This TCR beta chain derives from a study of pediatric ulcerative colitis. The study's findings and limits: Total lymphocyte DNA, not sorted subsets, was the template.

Concerning this clone: Its antigen remains unidentified.

Only in-frame clones appear in the TCRdb table, and some are missing; sequencing was by immunoSEQ multiplex PCR. The sample has around 40,000 clones, roughly four fifths seen once; the top ten hold 8% to 9.5%. Trimming took 2 bases from V and 2 from J; bases not matched to a gene: 5. The germline gives CDR1 KGHSH, CDR2 LQKENI. CDR3 length: 15 residues. The rectum was sampled with one to two pinch biopsies at colonoscopy. The receptor was derived from a boy aged 5-17 years with severe ulcerative colitis. This chain links TRBV18 with TRBJ2-7, with 8 bases matching TRBD1. Sequencing input: gut tissue. The CDR3 sequence is CASSPFGTGPYEQYF. The CDR3 DNA reads as TGTGCCAGCTCACCATTTGGGACAGGCCCCTACGAGCAGTACTTC.